A selection of T cell receptor beta chains follows, all from one sample in a study of cytomegalovirus exposure and HLA in healthy donors. The repertoire was sequenced with immunoSEQ multiplex PCR; TCRdb's copy has only in-frame clones and lacks some. The sample yields under 200,000 clones, approximately 71% seen once. The sequencing input was PBMCs. The receptors were sampled from a man between 50 and 59 years old in good health and CMV-seronegative. Both conserved end residues are part of each CDR3. The order of the fields is V gene, CDR3 protein.

V: TRBV18
CDR3: CASSPLQGASYNEQFF

V: TRBV10-3
CDR3: CAISGGTGKGSYNSPLHF

V: TRBV27
CDR3: CASSSLGGGETQYF

V: TRBV6-5
CDR3: CASSSTQGAYGYTF

V: TRBV2
CDR3: CASSTSRVLNQPQHF

V: TRBV5-1
CDR3: CASSSPEALTPPYEQYF

V: TRBV7-2
CDR3: CASSMTDNTGELFF

V: TRBV6-1
CDR3: CASSEEAGRGNQPQHF

V: TRBV10-3
CDR3: CAISGGGPRGSSYEQYF

V: TRBV4-2
CDR3: CASSQDPSGGSYNEQFF

V: TRBV6-5
CDR3: CASSPVAGRGYGYTF

V: TRBV6-6
CDR3: CASSNQDSLAKNIQYF

V: TRBV11-2
CDR3: CASSLAGQTDTQYF

V: TRBV5-4
CDR3: CASSSRTGGFTEAFF

V: TRBV4-2
CDR3: CASSPSGQASYEQYF

V: TRBV4-1
CDR3: CASSQDKGRAHNTEAFF

V: TRBV11-2
CDR3: CASSLQGASVQPQHF